Below are 30 T cell receptor beta chains sequenced from a single sample in a study of vaccination effects on CD4 cells after COVID-19. At the end of roughly ten days of culture, CD4+ T cells were isolated. Their antigens remain unidentified. Assay used: immunoSEQ multiplex PCR; TCRdb lists only in-frame clones, some missing. The table lists almost 40,000 clones, around 80% of them singletons. The input for sequencing was CD4+ T cells from PBMCs cultured without peptide, taken before COVID-19 vaccination. These receptors were obtained from a human donor who received a COVID-19 vaccine.

This chain connects TRBV5-1 to TRBJ1-1; 7 positions agree with TRBD1. The V gene end was trimmed by 4 bases and the J gene end by 3 bases; junction bases not matched to a gene: 3. The CDR3 spans 13 residues. Looked up from germline, CDR1 is SGHRS and CDR2 is YFSETQ. CDR3 protein: CASSADRHTEAFF. The CDR3 DNA sequence: TGCGCCAGCAGCGCGGACAGGCACACTGAAGCTTTCTTT.

V usage is TRBV27 and J usage is TRBJ2-3; D is uncertain. There are 15 residues in the CDR3. Germline lookup yields CDR1 MNHEY and CDR2 SMNVEV (reference sequence). Trimming shortened V by 4 bases and J by 4 bases, and 15 bases separated the two germline ends. The CDR3 bases are TGTGCCAGCAGTTCCCGCCTCTCAAGTCCAGATACGCAGTATTTT. It specifies CASSSRLSSPDTQYF.

The chain couples TRBV30 to TRBJ1-1, with D maybe TRBD1 (5 bases). The CDR3 has 11 residues. V was clipped by 3 bases and J by 4 bases, with 6 bases between them. Looked up from germline, CDR1 is GTSNPN and CDR2 is SVGIG (reference sequence). The CDR3 DNA follows: TGTGCCTGGAGCAGGGTCACTGAAGCTTTCTTT. Translated, it gives CAWSRVTEAFF.

The chain links TRBV27 to TRBJ1-5; 10 bases line up with TRBD1. Germline values: CDR1 MNHEY, CDR2 SMNVEV (reference sequence). V lost 2 bases, J lost 2 bases, and 0 bases stayed unmatched. This CDR3 is built from 15 residues. This CDR3 is CASSLGTGGNQPQHF. The DNA of the CDR3 is TGTGCCAGCAGTTTAGGGACAGGGGGCAATCAGCCCCAGCATTTT.

Worth noting for this clone: Other DNA sequences from this sample encode an identical CDR3 as well. This rearrangement joins TRBV7-9 to TRBJ2-3; D remains unclear. Per germline, CDR1 SEHNR and CDR2 FQNEAQ (reference sequence). V was trimmed by 3 bases and J by 4 bases, leaving 2 bases between them. The CDR3 is 11 amino acids. Here the CDR3 reads CASSFADTQYF. The CDR3 nucleotides are TGTGCCAGCAGCTTCGCAGATACGCAGTATTTT.

V is TRBV5-1 and J is TRBJ1-1; D not certain. Germline V gene sequence: CDR1 SGHRS, CDR2 YFSETQ. The V gene lost 0 bases and the J gene lost 7 bases, with 10 bases spanning the gap. This CDR3 is built from 13 residues. The CDR3 DNA is TGCGCCAGCAGCTTGGCCGGACGAAGTGAAGCTTTCTTT. Its translation is CASSLAGRSEAFF. Drawing the rest from reference TRBV5-1 and TRBJ1-1, the complete variable domain is KAGVTQTPRYLIKTRGQQVTLSCSPISGHRSVSWYQQTPGQGLQFLFEYFSETQRNKGNFPGRFSGRQFSNSRSEMNVSTLELGDSALYLCASSLAGRSEAFFGQGTRLTVV.

The V gene is TRBV7-3, the J gene TRBJ2-2; D not certain. Germline-derived CDR1 and CDR2 are SGHTA and FQGTGA. This CDR3 has 13 amino acids. Trimming pared 4 bases from V and 12 bases from J, leaving 15 bases between. The CDR3 here is CASSSGAVSKLFF. Written as DNA, the CDR3 is TGTGCCAGCAGCTCAGGAGCCGTATCTAAGCTGTTTTTT.

This clone appeared a few times. J is TRBJ1-6 and V is TRBV19, with D unclear. The germline gives CDR1 LNHDA, CDR2 SQIVND (reference sequence). The V and J ends lost 3 bases and 5 bases respectively, with 2 bases between them. This CDR3 contains 12 residues. The CDR3 sequence: CASSINNSPLHF. The CDR3 nucleotides read TGTGCCAGTAGTATTAATAATTCACCCCTCCACTTT.

This rearrangement joins TRBV29-1 to TRBJ1-2; a weak D match, TRBD1 (6 bases). Between the trimmed V and J ends, which lost 0 bases and 2 bases, there was a span of 13 bases. The CDR3 loop spans 15 amino acids. Germline V gives CDR1 SQVTM, CDR2 ANQGSEA. The CDR3 DNA reads TGCAGCGTTGAAGATCTCGAGAGGGGGAACTATGGCTACACCTTC. Its translation is CSVEDLERGNYGYTF. Variable domain in full (rest from reference TRBV29-1 and TRBJ1-2): SAVISQKPSRDICQRGTSLTIQCQVDSQVTMMFWYRQQPGQSLTLIATANQGSEATYESGFVIDKFPISRPNLTFSTLTVSNMSPEDSSIYLCSVEDLERGNYGYTFGSGTRLTVV.

This clone came up a few times. The chain carries TRBV30 and TRBJ1-1; 11 nucleotides line up with TRBD1. Germline CDR1 is GTSNPN and CDR2 is SVGIG (reference sequence). The CDR3 extends over 14 amino acids. V shed 2 bases, J shed 4 bases, and the junction held 3 bases outside the gene matches. The CDR3 DNA follows: TGTGCCTGGAGTTCCGGGACAGGGGGCACTGAAGCTTTCTTT. This translates into CAWSSGTGGTEAFF.

This sequence joins TRBV6-5 and TRBJ1-1, with D maybe TRBD1 (5 bases). There are 14 residues in the CDR3. The V end lost 6 bases, the J end lost 5 bases, and 16 bases lay between the germline ends. Germline lookup yields CDR1 MNHEY and CDR2 SVGAGI. The CDR3 here is CASSIGYGTTEAFF. The CDR3 DNA reads TGTGCCAGCAGCATAGGGTACGGGACGACTGAAGCTTTCTTT.

This chain's CDR3 is CASSQKFGGTEAFF. The CDR3 region has the DNA TGTGCCAGCAGCCAGAAGTTCGGAGGCACTGAAGCTTTCTTT. The chain carries TRBV6-6 and TRBJ1-1; D not resolved. CDR3 size: 14 residues. Germline values: CDR1 MNHNY, CDR2 SVGAGI (reference sequence). Between the trimmed V and J ends, which lost 6 bases and 4 bases, there was a span of 15 bases.

The chain combines TRBV4-1 with TRBJ1-1; perhaps TRBD1 as D (6 bases). The germline V and J ends were trimmed by 3 bases and 2 bases, with 10 bases remaining between them. CDR1 MGHRA and CDR2 YSYEKL come from the germline V gene. The CDR3 has 14 amino acids. CDR3: CASSQVDSNTEAFF. Written as DNA, the CDR3 is TGCGCCAGCAGCCAGGTGGACAGTAACACTGAAGCTTTCTTT.

This clone was detected only a few times. The chain carries TRBV12-3 or TRBV12-4 and TRBJ1-6; D may be TRBD1 (6 bases). Trimming left V 11 bases short and J 8 bases short, with 16 bases between. The CDR3 spans 13 residues. The CDR3: CAHSVGGHSPLHF. CDR3 DNA: TGTGCCCACTCTGTGGGGGGCCATTCACCCCTCCACTTT.

The CDR3 spells CAIRDKYNSPLHF. As DNA, the CDR3 is TGTGCCATCCGGGACAAATATAATTCACCCCTCCACTTT. The rearrangement uses TRBV10-3 and TRBJ1-6; TRBD1 is a possible D gene (6 bases). Germline CDR1 reads ENHRY; CDR2 reads SYGVKD. CDR3 length equals 13 residues. Trimming cost V 8 bases and J 4 bases, with 9 bases left between them.

The chain combines TRBV7-3 with TRBJ2-2; D is tentatively TRBD1 or TRBD2 (6 bases each). CDR1 is SGHTA, CDR2 FQGTGA, per germline. The V and J ends lost 5 bases and 1 base respectively, with 17 bases between them. The CDR3 runs to 17 residues. The CDR3: CASSPRGGLMNTGELFF. The CDR3 DNA sequence: TGTGCCAGCAGCCCACGAGGGGGGCTCATGAACACCGGGGAGCTGTTTTTT. The entire variable domain, with the rest obtained from reference TRBV7-3 and TRBJ2-2, is as follows: GAGVSQTPSNKVTEKGKYVELRCDPISGHTALYWYRQSLGQGPEFLIYFQGTGAADDSGLPNDRFFAVRPEGSVSTLKIQRTERGDSAVYLCASSPRGGLMNTGELFFGEGSRLTVL.

A remark on this clone: The same CDR3 arises from other DNA sequences in this sample as well. This chain links TRBV19 with TRBJ2-5; D possibly corresponds to TRBD1 (6 bases). From germline, CDR1 is LNHDA and CDR2 SQIVND (reference sequence). Trimming cost V 4 bases and J 3 bases, with 12 bases left between them. The CDR3 loop spans 14 amino acids. The CDR3 sequence: CASSTNRDKETQYF. The CDR3 DNA is TGTGCCAGTAGTACGAACCGGGACAAAGAGACCCAGTACTTC. The full variable domain, its missing parts supplied by reference TRBV19 and TRBJ2-5, is DGGITQSPKYLFRKEGQNVTLSCEQNLNHDAMYWYRQDPGQGLRLIYYSQIVNDFQKGDIAEGYSVSREKKESFPLTVTSAQKNPTAFYLCASSTNRDKETQYFGPGTRLLVL.

This chain links TRBV7-9 with TRBJ1-1; 9 positions agree with TRBD1. The germline CDR1 and CDR2 sequences are SEHNR and FQNEAQ (reference sequence). The CDR3 covers 18 residues. J was trimmed by 0 bases and V by 5 bases; bases with no gene match: 13. The CDR3 DNA reads as TGTGCCAGCAGCCCGCCATGGACAGGGGCCTCCGTGAACACTGAAGCTTTCTTT. Translating gives CASSPPWTGASVNTEAFF.

The chain links TRBV9 to TRBJ2-2, with D hard to call. Trimming took off 2 bases at V and 4 bases at J, with 6 bases between the two ends. From germline, CDR1 is SGDLS and CDR2 YYNGEE. The CDR3 sequence is 13 residues long. The CDR3 DNA reads TGTGCCAGCAGCGTTGACTTCACCGGGGAGCTGTTTTTT. Encoded protein: CASSVDFTGELFF. Filled out from reference TRBV9 and TRBJ2-2, the complete variable domain reads DSGVTQTPKHLITATGQRVTLRCSPRSGDLSVYWYQQSLDQGLQFLIQYYNGEERAKGNILERFSAQQFPDLHSELNLSSLELGDSALYFCASSVDFTGELFFGEGSRLTVL.

V usage is TRBV19 and J usage is TRBJ2-4; TRBD1 is a possible D gene (6 bases). The CDR3 runs to 17 residues. V was shortened by 4 bases and J by 0 bases, with 16 bases between the two germline ends. The germline V gene encodes CDR1 LNHDA and CDR2 SQIVND (reference sequence). The CDR3 nucleotides read TGTGCCAGTAGTACTTTTACCAGGGGTGTAGCCAAAAACATTCAGTACTTC. Translation: CASSTFTRGVAKNIQYF.

V is TRBV5-1 and J is TRBJ1-3; TRBD1 is a possible D gene (6 bases). This CDR3 comprises 16 residues. With 4 bases removed from V and 4 bases from J, the gap between germline ends came to 18 bases. Germline assignment: CDR1 SGHRS and CDR2 YFSETQ. The CDR3 nucleotides read TGCGCCAGCAGCGAAACAACAGGGATTGAAGGAAACACCATATATTTT. Encoded protein: CASSETTGIEGNTIYF.

The chain joins TRBV10-1 to TRBJ1-5; a weak D match, TRBD1 (6 bases). Germline V lookup: CDR1 WNHNN, CDR2 SYGVQD (reference sequence). This CDR3 region has 16 residues. Trimming cost V 7 bases and J 3 bases, with 19 bases left between them. CDR3 protein: CASKRRSWDNNQPQHF. The CDR3 nucleotides are TGCGCCAGCAAGAGGAGGTCGTGGGACAACAATCAGCCCCAGCATTTT.

V is TRBV5-6 and J is TRBJ2-1, with 7 bases lining up with TRBD2. The CDR3 length is 16 residues. The germline V gene encodes CDR1 SGHDT and CDR2 YYEEEE. V was clipped by 4 bases and J by 4 bases; unmatched bases: 11. The CDR3 protein is CASSPVQGGFYNEQFF. The CDR3 bases are TGTGCCAGCAGCCCAGTTCAGGGAGGGTTTTACAATGAGCAGTTCTTC.

The chain carries TRBV6-1 and TRBJ1-5; D not resolved. CDR1 and CDR2 from the germline V gene are MNHNS and SASEGT. The CDR3 runs 15 residues. With 1 base removed from V and 7 bases from J, the gap between germline ends came to 14 bases. The DNA of the CDR3 is TGTGCCAGCAGTGAAGGCTTTGGGTTAACCCAGCCCCAGCATTTT. Translated: CASSEGFGLTQPQHF.

V usage is TRBV18 and J usage is TRBJ1-3; D call uncertain. The germline CDR1 and CDR2 sequences are KGHSH and LQKENI. V was clipped by 3 bases and J by 4 bases, with 4 bases between them. The CDR3 has 12 residues. CDR3 nucleotides: TGTGCCAGCTCACCTGAAGGAAACACCATATATTTT. This gives the protein CASSPEGNTIYF.

This clone has only one observation. The gene calls are TRBV9 and TRBJ1-3; 8 bases are a match to TRBD1. The CDR3 is 15 residues long. Germline CDR1 and CDR2: SGDLS and YYNGEE. V lost 5 bases, J lost 7 bases, and 11 bases stayed unmatched. The CDR3 loop is CASSRTGGHGNTIYF. The CDR3 nucleotides are TGTGCCAGCAGTCGAACAGGGGGTCACGGTAACACCATATATTTT.

The V and J genes are TRBV18 and TRBJ2-1; D remains ambiguous. The CDR3 loop spans 15 amino acids. V was shortened by 3 bases and J by 4 bases, with 13 bases between the two germline ends. Germline V gene data show CDR1 as KGHSH and CDR2 as LQKENI. The CDR3 nucleotides read TGTGCCAGCTCACCGGCCGGCAAGGTTTACAATGAGCAGTTCTTC. It codes for CASSPAGKVYNEQFF.

The chain links TRBV28 to TRBJ1-5, with a weak D call TRBD1 (5 bases). V was cut by 1 base and J by 0 bases, with 7 bases left in between. Germline values: CDR1 MDHEN, CDR2 SYDVKM. The length of the CDR3 is 15 residues. The CDR3 DNA reads as TGTGCCAGCAGTTTATCAGGGTATAGCAATCAGCCCCAGCATTTT. This sequence encodes CASSLSGYSNQPQHF. The whole variable domain, filled in from reference TRBV28 and TRBJ1-5, reads DVKVTQSSRYLVKRTGEKVFLECVQDMDHENMFWYRQDPGLGLRLIYFSYDVKMKEKGDIPEGYSVSREKKERFSLILESASTNQTSMYLCASSLSGYSNQPQHFGDGTRLSIL.

The chain has TRBV18 and TRBJ2-7, with D maybe TRBD1 (6 bases). V was trimmed by 3 bases and J by 2 bases, leaving 11 bases between them. Germline V gene data show CDR1 as KGHSH and CDR2 as LQKENI. The CDR3 is 14 amino acids. The CDR3 nucleotides are TGTGCCAGCTCACCTGAGACAGGACCCTACGAGCAGTACGTC. It encodes CASSPETGPYEQYV.

The chain recombines TRBV6-4 with TRBJ1-6, with D possibly being TRBD1 (6 bases). The CDR3 spans 14 residues. CDR1 and CDR2 from the germline V gene are MRHNA and SNTAGT. Trimming took off 6 bases at V and 10 bases at J, with 16 bases between the two ends. For the CDR3, the DNA is TGTGCCAGCAGCGAAGGGGGGGCTAACTCACCCCTCCACTTT. Translation: CASSEGGANSPLHF.